This TCR beta chain was captured by sequencing in a study of beta chain features in type 1 diabetes. Background on the study: Cell yields, age and gender were similar between patients and healthy donors. Study conclusions and caveats: In every one of the four CD4+ subsets, TCRB CDR3s were moderately but significantly shorter in Type 1 diabetes patients.

As regards this clone: Its antigen remains unknown.

Germline V gene data show CDR1 as KGHSH and CDR2 as LQKENI. The V and J ends lost 3 bases and 2 bases, in that order; junction bases with no gene match: 3. The CDR3 loop spans 14 amino acids. Sequenced material consisted of expressed TCRB transcripts (all of the isolated RNA was reverse transcribed). Assay: immunoSEQ multiplex PCR; the TCRdb copy retains only in-frame clones and omits some. The sample lists hundreds of thousands of clones; around an eighth were seen once. Sequencing was carried out using naive CD4+ T cells from blood. The chain joins TRBV18 to TRBJ2-7; TRBD1 aligns across 8 bases. The clonotype was recovered from a young man with type 1 diabetes. The CDR3 bases are TGTGCCAGCTCACCGGGACAGGAAGCCTACGAGCAGTACTTC. Residues: CASSPGQEAYEQYF.